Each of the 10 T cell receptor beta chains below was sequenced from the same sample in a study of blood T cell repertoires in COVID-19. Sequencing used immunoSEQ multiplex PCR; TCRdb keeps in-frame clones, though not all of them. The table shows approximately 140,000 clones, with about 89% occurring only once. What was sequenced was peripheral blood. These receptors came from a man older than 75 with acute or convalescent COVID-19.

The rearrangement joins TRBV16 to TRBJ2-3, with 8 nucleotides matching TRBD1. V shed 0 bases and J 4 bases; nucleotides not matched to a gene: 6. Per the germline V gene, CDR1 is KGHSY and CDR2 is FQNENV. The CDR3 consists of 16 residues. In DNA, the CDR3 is TGTGCCAGCAGCCAATCAAAACAGGGGGTCGCAGATACGCAGTATTTT. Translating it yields CASSQSKQGVADTQYF. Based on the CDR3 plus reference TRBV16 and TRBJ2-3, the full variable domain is GEEVAQTPKHLVRGEGQKAKLYCAPIKGHSYVFWYQQVLKNEFKFLISFQNENVFDETGMPKERFSAKCLPNSPCSLEIQATKLEDSAVYFCASSQSKQGVADTQYFGPGTRLTVL.

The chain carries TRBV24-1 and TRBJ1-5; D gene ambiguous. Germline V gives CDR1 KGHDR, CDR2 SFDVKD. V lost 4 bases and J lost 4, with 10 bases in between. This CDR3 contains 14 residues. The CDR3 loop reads CATSDRDGNQPQHF. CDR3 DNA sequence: TGTGCCACCAGTGACCGAGACGGGAATCAGCCCCAGCATTTT.

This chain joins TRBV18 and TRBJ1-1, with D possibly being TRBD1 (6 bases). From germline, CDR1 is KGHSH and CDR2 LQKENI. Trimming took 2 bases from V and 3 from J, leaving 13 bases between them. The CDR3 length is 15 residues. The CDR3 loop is CASSPYQGSYTEAFF. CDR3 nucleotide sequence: TGTGCCAGCTCACCATACCAGGGGTCCTACACTGAAGCTTTCTTT.

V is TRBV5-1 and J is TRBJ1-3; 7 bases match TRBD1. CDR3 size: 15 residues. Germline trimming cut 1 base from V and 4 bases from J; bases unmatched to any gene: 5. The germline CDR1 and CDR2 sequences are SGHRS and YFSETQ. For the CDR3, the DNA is TGCGCCAGCAGCTTGACGACAGGGACCGGAAACACCATATATTTT. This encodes CASSLTTGTGNTIYF.

CDR3 in amino acids: CASSVGPGTANTEAFF. CDR3 DNA sequence: TGTGCCAGCAGCGTCGGACCGGGGACAGCAAACACTGAAGCTTTCTTT. This sequence joins TRBV9 and TRBJ1-1; 7 bases align to TRBD1. V lost 2 bases and J lost 2; bases outside the gene matches: 9. The CDR3 consists of 16 residues. The germline gives CDR1 SGDLS, CDR2 YYNGEE. The full variable domain, in which reference TRBV9 and TRBJ1-1 provide the parts outside the CDR3, is DSGVTQTPKHLITATGQRVTLRCSPRSGDLSVYWYQQSLDQGLQFLIQYYNGEERAKGNILERFSAQQFPDLHSELNLSSLELGDSALYFCASSVGPGTANTEAFFGQGTRLTVV.

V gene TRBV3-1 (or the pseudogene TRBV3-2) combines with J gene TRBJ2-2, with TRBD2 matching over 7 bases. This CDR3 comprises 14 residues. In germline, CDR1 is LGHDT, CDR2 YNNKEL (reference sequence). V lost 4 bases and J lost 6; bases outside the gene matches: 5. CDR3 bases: TGTGCCAGCAGCCCCCGACTAGCTTCCGGGGAGCTGTTTTTT. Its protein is CASSPRLASGELFF.

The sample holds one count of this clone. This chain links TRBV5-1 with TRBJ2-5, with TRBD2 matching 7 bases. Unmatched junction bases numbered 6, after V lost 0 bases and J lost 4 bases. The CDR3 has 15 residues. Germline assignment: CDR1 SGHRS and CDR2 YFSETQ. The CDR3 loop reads CASSLEIASGETQYF. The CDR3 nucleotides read TGCGCCAGCAGCTTGGAAATCGCTAGCGGAGAGACCCAGTACTTC.

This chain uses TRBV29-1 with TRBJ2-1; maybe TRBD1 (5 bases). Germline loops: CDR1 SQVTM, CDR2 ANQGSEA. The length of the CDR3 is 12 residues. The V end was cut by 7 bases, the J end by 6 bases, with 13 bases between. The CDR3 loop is CSARTGSNEQFF. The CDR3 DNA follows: TGCAGCGCAAGAACAGGTTCCAATGAGCAGTTCTTC.

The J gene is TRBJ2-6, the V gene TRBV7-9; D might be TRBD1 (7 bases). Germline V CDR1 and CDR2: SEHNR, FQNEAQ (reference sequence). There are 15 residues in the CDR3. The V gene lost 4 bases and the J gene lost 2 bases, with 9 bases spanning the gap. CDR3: CASSSRGAGANVLTF. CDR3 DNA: TGTGCCAGCAGCTCCAGGGGGGCTGGGGCCAACGTCCTGACTTTC.

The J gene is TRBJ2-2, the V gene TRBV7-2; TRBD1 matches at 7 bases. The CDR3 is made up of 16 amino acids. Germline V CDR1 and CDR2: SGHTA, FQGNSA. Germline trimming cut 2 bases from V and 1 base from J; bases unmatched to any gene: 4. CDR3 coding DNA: TGTGCCAGCAGCTTAAGGGGACAGAAGAACACCGGGGAGCTGTTTTTT. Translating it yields CASSLRGQKNTGELFF.